These T cell receptor beta chains were read from a single sample in a study of T-cell reconstitution after alpha-beta-depleted transplantation in children. Via MiXCR, TCRdb re-called the PCR reads, giving one row per CDR3 protein. This sample yields a few hundred thousand distinct CDR3 sequences, of which about 25% are seen a single time; roughly 2.7% belongs to the top ten. Material: PBMCs, obtained before TCRalphabeta/CD19-depleted stem cell transplant. The receptors stem from a girl aged 2-15 years with Fanconi anemia, due to receive a stem cell transplant. Both conserved end residues are part of each CDR3. Fields, in order: J gene, V gene, D gene, CDR3 length, clone size, CDR3 DNA, CDR3 protein. A D gene is named only where the DNA matches it firmly. A clone size is listed for some rows: how often the clone was seen (once, few, many), or a class if it is expanded.

TRBJ1-2 | TRBV20-1 | TRBD1 | 12 | many | TGCAGTGCCCAGGGGGTAGCGGATGGCTACACCTTC | CSAQGVADGYTF
TRBJ2-1 | TRBV5-4 | NA | 14 | many | TGTGCCAGCAGCCAGGAGGGGGCCTACAATGAGCAGTTCTTC | CASSQEGAYNEQFF
TRBJ2-7 | TRBV29-1 | NA | 13 | many | TGCAGCGTCCTAGGACAGAGCTCCTACGAGCAGTACTTC | CSVLGQSSYEQYF
TRBJ2-5 | TRBV29-1 | TRBD2 | 15 | NA | TGCAGCGTTGGAGGGACTAGCGGGGCACAAGAGACCCAGTACTTC | CSVGGTSGAQETQYF
TRBJ2-2 | TRBV10-1 | NA | 13 | many | TGCGCCAGCAGTGGTGGAGGCACCGGGGAGCTGTTTTTT | CASSGGGTGELFF
TRBJ1-5 | TRBV12-3/TRBV12-4 | TRBD1 | 17 | NA | TGTGCCAGCTCGCCAACCGGGACAGGGAATCCCAATCAGCCCCAGCATTTT | CASSPTGTGNPNQPQHF
TRBJ2-4 | TRBV7-3 | NA | 14 | many | TGTGCCAGCAGCTCGACGGGACGAAGTGACATTCAGTACTTC | CASSSTGRSDIQYF
TRBJ1-3 | TRBV4-2 | NA | 15 | many | TGTGCCAGCAGCGCCAGGGGTGGAACTGGAAACACCATATATTTT | CASSARGGTGNTIYF
TRBJ2-1 | TRBV6-4 | TRBD2 | 16 | NA | TGTGCCAGCAGTTCCGCGACTAGCGGGGGCTACAATGAGCAGTTCTTC | CASSSATSGGYNEQFF
TRBJ2-1 | TRBV13 | TRBD2 | 16 | NA | TGTGCCAGCAGCATACAACTAGCGGGGCCCGACAATGAGCAGTTCTTC | CASSIQLAGPDNEQFF
TRBJ2-1 | TRBV18 | NA | 13 | NA | TGTGCCAGCTCACCAAACAGGGTCGATGAGCAGTTCTTC | CASSPNRVDEQFF
TRBJ2-3 | TRBV18 | NA | 17 | NA | TGTGCCAGCCCCTCCCTGCCTTCGGGGGCGAGCACAGATACGCAGTATTTT | CASPSLPSGASTDTQYF
TRBJ2-7 | TRBV29-1 | NA | 14 | NA | TGCAGAGTTGAAGGAGTGGACAGCTCCTACGAGCAGTACTTC | CRVEGVDSSYEQYF
TRBJ1-2 | TRBV29-1 | TRBD1 | 12 | NA | TGCAGCGCATACAGGGGGTACTATGGCTACACCTTC | CSAYRGYYGYTF
TRBJ2-7 | TRBV12-3/TRBV12-4 | TRBD1 | 14 | few | TGTGCCTCAACTCCCCGGGACAGGCCCTACGAGCAGTACTTC | CASTPRDRPYEQYF
TRBJ2-6 | TRBV6-5 | NA | 14 | NA | TGTGCCAGCAGTTACTTTACCGGGGCCAACGTCCTGACTTTC | CASSYFTGANVLTF
TRBJ1-5 | TRBV5-6 | NA | 15 | few | TGTGCCAGCAGCTTAGGCGGGCCGAGGAATCAGCCCCAGCATTTT | CASSLGGPRNQPQHF
TRBJ2-1 | TRBV28 | NA | 13 | NA | TGTGCCAGCAGTTTGGGGTTCCATAATGAGCAGTTCTTC | CASSLGFHNEQFF
TRBJ2-3 | TRBV2 | NA | 13 | few | TGTGCCAGCAGCGAGACTAGTTCAGATACGCAGTATTTT | CASSETSSDTQYF
TRBJ2-5 | TRBV4-2 | TRBD2 | 17 | many | TGTGCCAGCAGCCAAGTGAAAACTAGCGGGGCCTCGGAGACCCAGTACTTC | CASSQVKTSGASETQYF
TRBJ1-5 | TRBV6-5 | NA | 15 | many | TGTGCCAGCAGCCAAGAAGGACTGATCAATCAGCCCCAGCATTTT | CASSQEGLINQPQHF
TRBJ1-1 | TRBV7-9 | TRBD1 | 15 | NA | TGTGCCAGCAGCACCTTCGACAGGGTGAACACTGAAGCTTTCTTT | CASSTFDRVNTEAFF
TRBJ1-2 | TRBV11-1 | TRBD1 | 19 | few | TGTGCCAGCAGCTTATCGCACGTGGACAGGGTGGTTTCTAACTATGGCTACACCTTC | CASSLSHVDRVVSNYGYTF
TRBJ1-1 | TRBV20-1 | NA | 11 | few | TGCAGCCCCTCCAAGAACACTGAAGCTTTCTTT | CSPSKNTEAFF
TRBJ2-7 | TRBV5-1 | TRBD2 | 16 | NA | TGCGCCAGCAGCTTGGGAATCCTAGCGGGGGGGTACGAGCAGTACTTC | CASSLGILAGGYEQYF
TRBJ2-3 | TRBV28 | NA | 12 | NA | TGTGCCAGCAGCCTTTCAGAAGATACGCAGTATTTT | CASSLSEDTQYF
TRBJ2-1 | TRBV20-1 | NA | 16 | NA | TGCAGTGCTAGAGTTGCTAGCGTCAGCTCCTACAATGAGCAGTTCTTC | CSARVASVSSYNEQFF
TRBJ2-2 | TRBV30 | NA | 13 | NA | TGTGCCTGGAGTATCCTCCAGTTCGGGGAGCTGTTTTTT | CAWSILQFGELFF
TRBJ2-7 | TRBV7-9 | TRBD2 | 15 | many | TGTGCCAGCAGCCCCACTAGCGGGAGGGACTACGAGCAGTACTTC | CASSPTSGRDYEQYF
TRBJ2-7 | TRBV5-1 | TRBD1 | 14 | few | TGCGCCAGCAGCTCCGGGACAGACTCTTACGAGCAGTACTTC | CASSSGTDSYEQYF
TRBJ2-7 | TRBV4-1 | TRBD2 | 16 | many | TGCGCCAGCAGCCAAGAACTAGCGGGGGTCTCCTACGAGCAGTACTTC | CASSQELAGVSYEQYF
TRBJ2-4 | TRBV19 | NA | 16 | NA | TGTGCCAGTAGTATAGTAGCAGCAAGAGCCAAAAACATTCAGTACTTC | CASSIVAARAKNIQYF